The 11 T cell receptor beta chains reported below all come from one sample, sequenced in a study of CD8 T cell repertoires and HIV-1 epitope variants. Profiled with immunoSEQ multiplex PCR; TCRdb holds only in-frame clones, not every one. The sample includes more than 85,000 clones, roughly four fifths seen only once; the top ten take around 25%. Sequenced material: uncultured baseline CD8+ T cells from peripheral blood mononuclear cells (PBMCs). The receptors stem from a male donor with HIV.

This clone showed up just once. V is TRBV30 and J is TRBJ1-5, with 9 nucleotides matching TRBD1. CDR3 length: 17 residues. Germline-derived CDR1 and CDR2 are GTSNPN and SVGIG (reference sequence). The V and J ends lost 5 bases and 2 bases, in that order; junction bases with no gene match: 13. CDR3 region: CAWGPLYRDRGNQPQHF. The DNA for the CDR3 is TGTGCCTGGGGACCCCTATACCGGGACAGGGGCAATCAGCCCCAGCATTTT. The whole variable domain, filled in from reference TRBV30 and TRBJ1-5, reads SQTIHQWPATLVQPVGSPLSLECTVEGTSNPNLYWYRQAAGRGLQLLFYSVGIGQISSEVPQNLSASRPQDRQFILSSKKLLLSDSGFYLCAWGPLYRDRGNQPQHFGDGTRLSIL.

This rearrangement joins TRBV7-2 to TRBJ1-3; D is perhaps TRBD1 (6 bases). Germline V gene lookup returns CDR1 SGHTA and CDR2 FQGNSA. V shed 2 bases and J shed 0 bases, with 11 bases lying between them. The length of the CDR3 is 16 residues. The CDR3 reads CASSLSPGVSGNTIYF. The CDR3, as DNA: TGTGCCAGCAGCTTATCCCCAGGGGTCTCTGGAAACACCATATATTTT.

This clone appeared many times. The rearrangement uses TRBV5-4 and TRBJ2-7; D may be TRBD2 (6 bases). The CDR3 contains 14 residues. Germline lookup yields CDR1 SGHNT and CDR2 YYREEE (reference sequence). Trimming left V 3 bases short and J 5 bases short, with 15 bases between. As DNA, the CDR3 is TGTGCCAGCAGCTCGGTGGCGGGGTTGCACGAGCAGTACTTC. This gives the protein CASSSVAGLHEQYF.

CDR3 residues: CASSLALRPGANVLTF. DNA for the CDR3: TGCGCCAGCAGCTTGGCTCTTCGGCCTGGGGCCAACGTCCTGACTTTC. The chain employs TRBV5-1 and TRBJ2-6; no clear D. This CDR3 has 16 amino acids. CDR1 SGHRS and CDR2 YFSETQ come from the germline V gene. The V gene lost 0 bases and the J gene lost 2 bases, with 9 bases spanning the gap.

A single count supports this clone. The chain is built from TRBV29-1 and TRBJ2-3; 7 nucleotides agree with TRBD2. The CDR3 runs 14 residues. Germline CDR1 SQVTM, CDR2 ANQGSEA. V gave up 2 bases and J gave up 3 bases; unmatched junction bases: 5. The CDR3 spells CSVEPAGRTDTQYF. The CDR3 region has the DNA TGCAGCGTTGAACCAGCGGGGCGTACAGATACGCAGTATTTT.

V gene TRBV9 combines with J gene TRBJ1-2; TRBD1 matches at 7 bases. CDR1 is SGDLS and CDR2 is YYNGEE in the germline V gene. The junction had 11 bases not matched to a gene; V was cut back by 0 bases and J by 6 bases. The CDR3 has 16 amino acids. CDR3 sequence (DNA): TGTGCCAGCAGCGTAGCTAAAGACAGGGACGGGCATGGCTACACCTTC. As protein: CASSVAKDRDGHGYTF.

The rearrangement links TRBV27 to TRBJ2-1; 11 bases agree with TRBD2. Germline CDR1 MNHEY, CDR2 SMNVEV (reference sequence). Trimming at V came to 4 bases and at J to 10 bases, leaving 9 bases not matched to a gene. This CDR3 comprises 15 residues. CDR3 protein: CASSSGSGRGWEQFF. In DNA, the CDR3 is TGTGCCAGCAGTTCGGGTAGCGGGAGGGGGTGGGAGCAGTTCTTC.

This clone was detected only a few times. This rearrangement joins TRBV7-9 to TRBJ1-2, with 7 bases matching TRBD1. V dropped 5 bases and J dropped 6; count of bases not matched to a gene: 12. Germline values: CDR1 SEHNR, CDR2 FQNEAQ (reference sequence). This CDR3 contains 15 residues. CDR3 nucleotides: TGTGCCAGCAGCCCCACCCGACAGGGCCTAAATGGCTACACCTTC. This encodes CASSPTRQGLNGYTF.

The V call is TRBV5-1, the J call TRBJ2-7, with 8 bases matching TRBD1. The V segment lost 2 bases and the J segment 5 bases; nucleotides outside the gene matches: 9. Germline lookup yields CDR1 SGHRS and CDR2 YFSETQ. The CDR3 contains 15 residues. The CDR3, as DNA: TGCGCCAGCAGCTTTGACGGCAGGGGGCATAACGAGCAGTACTTC. Protein sequence: CASSFDGRGHNEQYF.

This clone was observed a handful of times. This same CDR3 is encoded by further DNA sequences in the sample. The chain employs TRBV28 and TRBJ2-3, with a possible D match to TRBD1 (6 bases). The CDR3 consists of 14 residues. Germline-derived CDR1 and CDR2 are MDHEN and SYDVKM. V lost 6 bases and J lost 6, with 16 bases in between. CDR3 region: CASRPQGRRDTQYF. The CDR3, as DNA: TGTGCCAGCAGACCACAGGGACGGAGGGATACGCAGTATTTT. The full variable domain, with the rest looked up from reference TRBV28 and TRBJ2-3, is DVKVTQSSRYLVKRTGEKVFLECVQDMDHENMFWYRQDPGLGLRLIYFSYDVKMKEKGDIPEGYSVSREKKERFSLILESASTNQTSMYLCASRPQGRRDTQYFGPGTRLTVL.

The chain links TRBV9 to TRBJ1-2, with a possible D match to TRBD1 (5 bases). The CDR3 covers 13 residues. Trimming stripped 3 bases from V and 10 bases from J, with 16 bases between. In germline, CDR1 is SGDLS, CDR2 YYNGEE. This CDR3 reads CASSAGTYGSYTF. Written as DNA, the CDR3 is TGTGCCAGCAGCGCCGGGACGTATGGTTCCTACACCTTC.